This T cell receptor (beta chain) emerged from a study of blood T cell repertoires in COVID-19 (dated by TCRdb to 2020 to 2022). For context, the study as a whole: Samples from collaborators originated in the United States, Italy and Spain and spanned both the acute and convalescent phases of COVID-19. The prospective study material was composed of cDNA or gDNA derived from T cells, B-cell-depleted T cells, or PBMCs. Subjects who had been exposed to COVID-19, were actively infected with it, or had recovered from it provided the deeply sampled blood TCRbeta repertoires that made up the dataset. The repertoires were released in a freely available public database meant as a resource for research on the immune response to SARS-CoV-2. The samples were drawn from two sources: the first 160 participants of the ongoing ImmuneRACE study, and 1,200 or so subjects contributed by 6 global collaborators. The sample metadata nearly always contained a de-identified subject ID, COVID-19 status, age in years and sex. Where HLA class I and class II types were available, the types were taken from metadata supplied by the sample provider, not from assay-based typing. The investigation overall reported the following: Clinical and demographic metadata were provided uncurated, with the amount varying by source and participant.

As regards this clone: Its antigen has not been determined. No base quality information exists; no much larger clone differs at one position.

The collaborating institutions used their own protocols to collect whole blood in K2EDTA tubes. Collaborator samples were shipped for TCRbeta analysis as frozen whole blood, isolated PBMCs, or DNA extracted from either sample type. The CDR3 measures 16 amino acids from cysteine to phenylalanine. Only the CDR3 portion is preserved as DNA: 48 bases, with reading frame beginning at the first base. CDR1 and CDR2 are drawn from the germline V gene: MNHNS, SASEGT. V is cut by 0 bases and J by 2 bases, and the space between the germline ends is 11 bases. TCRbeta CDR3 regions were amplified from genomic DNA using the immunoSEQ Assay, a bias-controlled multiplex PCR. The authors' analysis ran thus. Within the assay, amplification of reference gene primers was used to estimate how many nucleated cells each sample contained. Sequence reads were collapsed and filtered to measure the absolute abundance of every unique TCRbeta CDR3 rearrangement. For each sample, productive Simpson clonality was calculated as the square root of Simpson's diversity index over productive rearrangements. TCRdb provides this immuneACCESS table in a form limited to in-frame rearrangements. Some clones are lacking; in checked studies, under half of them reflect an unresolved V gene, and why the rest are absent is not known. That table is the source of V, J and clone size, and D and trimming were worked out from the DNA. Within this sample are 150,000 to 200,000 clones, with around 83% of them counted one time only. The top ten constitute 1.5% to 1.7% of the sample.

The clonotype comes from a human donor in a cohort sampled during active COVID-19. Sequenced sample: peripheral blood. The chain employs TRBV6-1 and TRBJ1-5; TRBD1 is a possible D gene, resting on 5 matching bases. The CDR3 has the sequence CASSEAQSTGNQPQHF. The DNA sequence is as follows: TGTGCCAGCAGTGAAGCGCAATCGACAGGCAATCAGCCCCAGCATTTT.